Listed below are T cell receptor beta chains from one sample, sequenced in a study of CD8+CD57+ T cells in acquired aplastic anemia. TCRdb called the reads again in MiXCR, with one record for every CDR3 protein. Of a few hundred thousand distinct CDR3 sequences in the sample, 65% to 90% were seen once. Sequenced input: sorted CD4+, CD8+, or CD8+CD57+ T cells (not recorded which) from PBMCs. Receptor source: a human donor with aplastic anemia. Both conserved end residues are part of each CDR3. Each record gives: V gene, D gene, clone size, J gene, CDR3 DNA, CDR3 protein. A D gene is named only where the DNA matches it firmly. Not all rows give a size; the values are once, few, many and, for expanded clones, a class.

TRBV15	-	few	TRBJ1-6	TGTGCCACCAGCAGAGATCTGGCCCAGGGTTCGTCACCCCTCCACTTT	CATSRDLAQGSSPLHF
TRBV15	-	-	TRBJ2-5	TGTGCCAACAACATAGGCAGCGAGCAAGAGACCCAGTACTTC	CANNIGSEQETQYF
TRBV7-9	TRBD2	few	TRBJ2-1	TGTGCCAGCAGCTTTGGAAGAAGCGGGGGGAGCGAGGAGTTC	CASSFGRSGGSEEF
TRBV7-4	-	-	TRBJ2-4	TGTGCCAGCAGCGGAGGGGGGGTCATTCAGTACTTC	CASSGGGVIQYF
TRBV7-7	-	-	TRBJ2-3	TGTGCCAGCAGCCCCACAGGAGGTCCCGAGCAGTACTTCTTT	CASSPTGGPEQYFF
TRBV15	-	-	TRBJ2-7	TGTGCCACCAGCGGCCGGGGCCGAGCCTCCGACCAGTACTTC	CATSGRGRASDQYF
TRBV15	-	-	TRBJ1-5	TGTGCCACCAGCAGACCAGGAGATTATAGCAATCAGCCCCAGCATTTT	CATSRPGDYSNQPQHF
TRBV9	-	-	TRBJ2-6	TGTGCCAGCACCGTAGGGCGGATCTCCTCTAAGGAGAACGTCCTGACTTTC	CASTVGRISSKENVLTF
TRBV9	TRBD2	once	TRBJ2-1	TGTGCCAGCAGCGTAGTGGGGACTAGTCTAGATGAGCAGTTCTTC	CASSVVGTSLDEQFF
TRBV7-9	-	-	TRBJ2-3	TGTGCCAGCAGCTTAGCGGGAGGTCGGGGTACGCATGATTTT	CASSLAGGRGTHDF
TRBV7-9	-	-	TRBJ1-5	TGTGCCAGCAGTGAGGGCAGTCAGCCCCAGCATTTT	CASSEGSQPQHF
TRBV7-8	-	-	TRBJ1-6	TGTGCCAGCAGCTTAGATGTGGGGAGAGTCAGTTCACCCCTCCACTTT	CASSLDVGRVSSPLHF
TRBV7-8	-	-	TRBJ2-4	TGTGCCAGCAGCGTAGAGGGCAAAGCTGGTTCGGCCAAAAACATTCAGTACTTC	CASSVEGKAGSAKNIQYF
TRBV15	-	-	TRBJ2-7	TGTGCCACCAGCAGAGATAGGGGTATCGAGGAGCAGTACTTC	CATSRDRGIEEQYF
TRBV7-9	TRBD2	once	TRBJ2-7	TGTGCCAGCAGTACCCCGGGACTACCTCAAGAGACCCACTTC	CASSTPGLPQETHF
TRBV7-2	TRBD1	-	TRBJ1-1	TGTGCCAGCAGCTTAACAGGGGGCGCCGACTCTGGCTATTTCTTT	CASSLTGGADSGYFF
TRBV29-1	-	-	TRBJ2-6	TGCAGCGTATCGGGGGCTAGCTCTGGGGCCAACATACTGCGTTTC	CSVSGASSGANILRF
TRBV15	-	-	TRBJ2-5	TGTGCCACCAGCAGCCGCTCCGTCCAAAATACCCAGTACTTC	CATSSRSVQNTQYF
TRBV24-1	-	-	TRBJ1-1	TGTGCCACCAGTGATTTGACTGAAGCTTTCTTT	CATSDLTEAFF
TRBV12-3/TRBV12-4	TRBD2	-	TRBJ2-1	TGTGCCAGCAGTTTGACTAGCGGGACCCACAATGAGCAGTTCTTC	CASSLTSGTHNEQFF
TRBV10-3	-	-	TRBJ1-3	TGTGCCATCAGTGTAGGTGCGAGCTCTGGAAACACCATATATTTT	CAISVGASSGNTIYF
TRBV7-9	-	-	TRBJ2-1	-	CASSFGGGAYEQYFF